Listed here are 18 T cell receptor beta chains from one sample, sequenced in a study of immune characteristics of hereditary and idiopathic chronic pancreatitis. Generated by immunoSEQ multiplex PCR, the TCRdb table keeps only in-frame clones and is missing some. This table has about 1,400 clones, under 75% appearing once. Total pancreatectomy with islet autotransplantation was the source of the chronic pancreatitis pancreas tissue. Specimen: pancreas tissue with hereditary chronic pancreatitis. All receptors come from a human donor with chronic pancreatitis.

The rearrangement joins TRBV7-2 to TRBJ1-2; weak D call: TRBD1 (5 bases). CDR1 and CDR2 (germline): SGHTA, FQGNSA. CDR3 length equals 16 residues. V was shortened by 4 bases and J by 2 bases, with 17 bases between the two germline ends. Here the CDR3 DNA reads TGTGCCAGCAGCTCCTACCAGGGTGGAGGCAACTATGGCTACACCTTC. Encoded protein: CASSSYQGGGNYGYTF.

The chain uses TRBV30 and TRBJ1-2; weak D call: TRBD1 (5 bases). Germline CDR1 reads GTSNPN; CDR2 reads SVGIG (reference sequence). The V gene lost 0 bases and the J gene lost 4 bases, with 9 bases spanning the gap. The CDR3 consists of 13 residues. The CDR3 DNA follows: TGTGCCTGGAGTGTACAGGAACGCTATGGCTACACCTTC. Its protein is CAWSVQERYGYTF.

The J gene is TRBJ1-5, the V gene TRBV5-6; D perhaps matches TRBD1 (5 bases). This CDR3 contains 15 residues. Germline-derived CDR1 and CDR2 are SGHDT and YYEEEE. The V and J ends lost 0 bases and 7 bases respectively, with 14 bases between them. In DNA form, the CDR3 reads TGTGCCAGCAGCTTGGGAGGGGATGTTTGGCAGCCCCAGCATTTT. As protein: CASSLGGDVWQPQHF.

The V call is TRBV3-1 (or the pseudogene TRBV3-2), the J call TRBJ2-7, with 7 nucleotides matching TRBD2. The CDR3 consists of 14 residues. Germline lookup yields CDR1 LGHDT and CDR2 YNNKEL (reference sequence). The ends lost 4 bases at V and 6 bases at J; junction bases unmatched: 9. The CDR3 region is CASSRLAGESEQYF. The CDR3 DNA is TGTGCCAGCAGCCGCCTGGCGGGGGAGAGCGAGCAGTACTTC.

This chain connects TRBV19 to TRBJ2-2, with D maybe TRBD1 (6 bases). CDR1 and CDR2 from the germline V gene are LNHDA and SQIVND (reference sequence). Trimming shortened V by 6 bases and J by 2 bases, and 13 bases separated the two germline ends. The CDR3 has 15 residues. The CDR3 coding sequence is TGTGCCAGTAGCGGACAGTGGTTAAACACCGGGGAGCTGTTTTTT. It is translated as CASSGQWLNTGELFF.

The chain joins TRBV5-4 to TRBJ1-3; weak D call: TRBD1 (5 bases). CDR1 and CDR2 (germline): SGHNT, YYREEE (reference sequence). This CDR3 is built from 15 residues. Trimming stripped 4 bases from V and 6 bases from J, with 17 bases between. CDR3 DNA: TGTGCCAGCAGCCAAAGGGGAAATGAAGAAAACACCATATATTTT. It translates to CASSQRGNEENTIYF. Looking up the rest from reference TRBV5-4 and TRBJ1-3 gives the full variable domain: ETGVTQSPTHLIKTRGQQVTLRCSSQSGHNTVSWYQQALGQGPQFIFQYYREEENGRGNFPPRFSGLQFPNYSSELNVNALELDDSALYLCASSQRGNEENTIYFGEGSWLTVV.

The J gene is TRBJ2-2, the V gene TRBV7-9, with 15 positions matching TRBD2. The junction had 9 bases not matched to a gene; V was cut back by 5 bases and J by 5 bases. Germline lookup yields CDR1 SEHNR and CDR2 FQNEAQ (reference sequence). This CDR3 contains 18 residues. CDR3 sequence reads: CASSRTSGRAVRTGELFF. CDR3 in DNA: TGTGCCAGCAGCCGGACTAGCGGGAGGGCCGTCAGGACCGGGGAGCTGTTTTTT.

The chain recombines TRBV13 with TRBJ2-1; 7 positions agree with TRBD2. The CDR3 extends over 14 amino acids. Trimming at V came to 6 bases and at J to 5 bases, leaving 7 bases not matched to a gene. The germline V gene has CDR1 PRHDT and CDR2 FYEKMQ (reference sequence). The CDR3 bases are TGTGCCAGCAGATGGCGGGGGACCGACAATGAGCAGTTCTTC. This gives the protein CASRWRGTDNEQFF.

The V call is TRBV28, the J call TRBJ1-1, with D perhaps matching TRBD1 (6 bases). The CDR3 is 15 amino acids. Trimming took 10 bases from V and 4 from J, leaving 22 bases between them. The germline V gene has CDR1 MDHEN and CDR2 SYDVKM. The CDR3 nucleotides read TGTGCCACACGATGGGGGGGCGGTTTGTCCACTGAAGCTTTCTTT. Residues: CATRWGGGLSTEAFF.

The chain has TRBV27 and TRBJ1-5; weak D call: TRBD1 (6 bases). The CDR3 spans 14 residues. The germline gives CDR1 MNHEY, CDR2 SMNVEV (reference sequence). V was trimmed by 2 bases and J by 2 bases, leaving 7 bases between them. The CDR3 region has the DNA TGTGCCAGCAGTTTAAACAGGGGCAATCAGCCCCAGCATTTT. Protein product: CASSLNRGNQPQHF.

V usage is TRBV5-4 and J usage is TRBJ1-2; D is ambiguous. The length of the CDR3 is 11 residues. V lost 4 bases and J lost 4, with 5 bases in between. Germline loops: CDR1 SGHNT, CDR2 YYREEE (reference sequence). DNA for the CDR3: TGTGCCAGCAGCATCGGCTATGGCTACACCTTC. Translated: CASSIGYGYTF.

V usage is TRBV14 and J usage is TRBJ2-1; TRBD2 is a possible D gene (6 bases). CDR1 and CDR2 (germline): SGHDN, FVKESK. The CDR3 runs to 14 residues. V shed 4 bases and J shed 3 bases, with 10 bases lying between them. This CDR3 reads CASSPLEGYNEQFF. The CDR3 DNA follows: TGTGCCAGCAGCCCCCTGGAGGGCTACAATGAGCAGTTCTTC.

The chain employs TRBV24-1 and TRBJ2-2, with TRBD2 as a possible D gene (5 bases). This CDR3 has 16 residues. CDR1 is KGHDR and CDR2 is SFDVKD in the germline V gene. Trimming removed 4 bases from V and 0 bases from J, with 11 bases in between. Here the CDR3 DNA reads TGTGCCACCAGTGACCACGGGGAAGCGAACACCGGGGAGCTGTTTTTT. This codes for CATSDHGEANTGELFF.

J is TRBJ1-1 and V is TRBV3-1 (or the pseudogene TRBV3-2); D call uncertain. CDR3 length: 13 amino acids. CDR1 LGHDT and CDR2 YNNKEL come from the germline V gene (reference sequence). V lost 6 bases, J lost 3 bases, and 11 bases lay in between. Written as DNA, the CDR3 is TGTGCCAGCAGGTCAGGTAGTGACACTGAAGCTTTCTTT. As protein: CASRSGSDTEAFF.

The genes are TRBV5-1 and TRBJ1-2; 12 bases align to TRBD1. Germline trimming cut 4 bases from V and 6 bases from J; bases unmatched to any gene: 10. This CDR3 is built from 16 residues. Germline V gene sequence: CDR1 SGHRS, CDR2 YFSETQ. The DNA of the CDR3 is TGCGCCAGCAGCACTAATCCGGGACAGGGGGCGAATGGCTACACCTTC. It codes for CASSTNPGQGANGYTF.

CDR3 DNA: TGTGCCAGCAGTACCAATTTAGCGGGAACTAGCACAGATACGCAGTATTTT. Its protein is CASSTNLAGTSTDTQYF. This chain links TRBV2 with TRBJ2-3; 8 bases agree with TRBD2. The germline V gene has CDR1 SNHLY and CDR2 FYNNEI. After removal of 5 bases from V and 0 bases from J, the junction contained 10 bases not matched to a gene. The CDR3 runs to 17 residues.

The rearrangement joins TRBV6-5 to TRBJ2-1; 9 bases agree with TRBD2. CDR1 is MNHEY and CDR2 is SVGAGI in the germline V gene. With V trimmed by 2 bases and J by 6 bases, 5 bases remained unmatched. This CDR3 contains 15 residues. The CDR3 DNA follows: TGTGCCAGCAGTTACCTAGCGGGAACCAGCAATGAGCAGTTCTTC. Amino acid sequence: CASSYLAGTSNEQFF.

The V gene is TRBV19, the J gene TRBJ1-5; tentatively, D is TRBD1 (5 bases). The CDR3 covers 15 residues. V shed 3 bases and J shed 2 bases, with 11 bases lying between them. Germline CDR1 LNHDA, CDR2 SQIVND (reference sequence). The CDR3 nucleotides read TGTGCCAGTAGTATTCGGGTCAGGGGCAATCAGCCCCAGCATTTT. Residues: CASSIRVRGNQPQHF.